This TCR beta chain was identified during a study of Tregs in tolerant kidney transplant recipients. Only a few counts were recorded for this clone. The germline gives CDR1 SGDLS, CDR2 YYNGEE. J was trimmed by 5 bases and V by 2 bases; bases with no gene match: 7. The CDR3 sequence is 16 residues long. Assay: immunoSEQ multiplex PCR; the TCRdb copy retains only in-frame clones and omits some. The table includes roughly 120,000 clones, 92% detected once. The J gene is TRBJ1-6, the V gene TRBV9; 7 bases are shared with TRBD1. This sequence originates from a human donor in good health. The sequenced sample was CD4+ T cells from blood. The CDR3 region is CASSVSGTANNSPLHF. The CDR3 coding sequence is TGTGCCAGCAGCGTTTCCGGGACAGCAAATAATTCACCCCTCCACTTT.